This TCR beta chain emerged from a study of T cells in Graves' hyperthyroidism and ophthalmopathy. CDR1 MDHEN and CDR2 SYDVKM come from the germline V gene. Trimming cost V 1 base and J 3 bases; bases outside gene matches: 4. CDR3 length equals 16 residues. The table lists this clonotype with many counts. No antigen is known for it. Study-wide findings and caveats: Most clonotypes that expanded in the thyroid above 0.001 also showed up in blood. Ophthalmopathy, as predicted by the model, came a median around 6.7 months after the prediction.

Ophthalmopathy patients showed a Clinical Activity Score of at least 3, NOSPECS grade of at least 4 and duration under 3 months. Diagnoses were established using clinical symptoms, serum thyroxine and TRAb, thyroid ultrasound and orbital computed tomography. RNA transcripts gave rise to amplified TCR beta CDR3 regions. In the first-round RT-PCR of the TCR CDR3, the HTBI primer set was used. MiXCR, run by TCRdb on the multiplex PCR reads, gives a single entry per CDR3 protein. The sample yields roughly 600,000 distinct CDR3 sequences, roughly 15% seen once. The sequence was obtained from a woman aged 50 to 65 with Graves' ophthalmopathy. J is TRBJ1-5 and V is TRBV28, with TRBD1 matching over 9 bases. Sequencing was performed on blood. The CDR3 DNA sequence: TGTGCCAGCAGTTTATCGGGACAGGGTTCCAATCAGCCCCAGCATTTT. Residues: CASSLSGQGSNQPQHF.